This TCR beta chain emerged from a study of shared clonotypes between healthy human individuals. Study information: Plates per donor: three CD4 naive, three CD4 memory, two CD8 naive, one CD8 memory.

TCRdb's copy holds only in-frame clones and misses some; the assay was immunoSEQ multiplex PCR. Altogether hundreds of thousands of clones are present, 55% to 85% being singletons, with the ten largest covering around 1.8%. Germline assignment: CDR1 MNHEY and CDR2 SMNVEV (reference sequence). This CDR3 comprises 15 residues. The V end was cut by 3 bases, the J end by 5 bases, with 16 bases between. The sequence was collected from a woman aged 30 to 39 in good health. The gene calls are TRBV27 and TRBJ2-5, with D possibly matching TRBD1 (5 bases). What was sequenced was memory CD4+ T cells sorted from blood. As for subset: CD45RA-negative fraction. CDR3 coding DNA: TGTGCCAGCAGTTTCTCCCCCAATCCAGGGGAGACCCAGTACTTC. Amino acids: CASSFSPNPGETQYF.